A single sample gave rise to the 27 T cell receptor beta chains below, sequenced in a study of technical replicates of blood from a few donors. Produced via immunoSEQ multiplex PCR; TCRdb's table is partial and in-frame only. The data show 100,000 or so clones, with around 95% seen just once and around 0.23% held by the top ten. The sequenced sample consisted of T cells isolated from PBMCs. The receptors derive from a human donor in good health.

This clone has just a few counts. CDR3 in amino acids: CASSPYEREANEQFF. The DNA for the CDR3 is TGTGCCAGCAGCCCCTACGAGCGGGAGGCCAATGAGCAGTTCTTC. The rearrangement joins TRBV4-2 to TRBJ2-1, with 9 bases fitting TRBD2. This CDR3 is built from 15 residues. Trimming took 4 bases from V and 6 from J; bases not matched to a gene: 7. Germline CDR1 reads LGHNA; CDR2 reads YNFKEQ.

This clone has just one count. The rearrangement joins TRBV14 to TRBJ2-5; tentatively, D is TRBD1 (5 bases). Germline V CDR1 and CDR2: SGHDN, FVKESK. V was trimmed by 3 bases and J by 2 bases, leaving 13 bases between them. CDR3 length equals 15 residues. The CDR3 region is CASSHAAGRQETQYF. DNA for the CDR3: TGTGCCAGCAGCCATGCTGCAGGGCGGCAAGAGACCCAGTACTTC.

This chain's CDR3 is CASRDRRFNQPQHF. The CDR3 region has the DNA TGCGCCAGCCGGGACAGGCGATTCAATCAGCCCCAGCATTTT. The rearrangement uses TRBV10-2 and TRBJ1-5; TRBD1 matches 8 bases. This CDR3 spans 14 amino acids. V was clipped by 8 bases and J by 3 bases; unmatched bases: 6. From germline, CDR1 is WSHSY and CDR2 SAAADI.

This chain links TRBV7-9 with TRBJ1-1, with 9 bases that match TRBD1. Germline CDR1 reads SEHNR; CDR2 reads FQNEAQ (reference sequence). J lost 5 bases, V lost 5 bases, and 6 bases had no gene match. The length of the CDR3 is 14 residues. DNA of the CDR3: TGTGCCAGCAGCATAGGGACAGGGCAAACTGAAGCTTTCTTT. Protein: CASSIGTGQTEAFF.

The rearrangement uses TRBV7-2 and TRBJ1-4; D not certain. Trimming removed 1 base at V and 2 bases at J, with 8 bases between. Germline CDR1 reads SGHTA; CDR2 reads FQGNSA. The CDR3 contains 15 residues. The CDR3 loop reads CASSLGQSTNEKLFF. The CDR3 DNA reads as TGTGCCAGCAGCTTAGGGCAGTCCACTAATGAAAAACTGTTTTTT. The entire variable domain, with the rest obtained from reference TRBV7-2 and TRBJ1-4, is as follows: GAGVSQSPSNKVTEKGKDVELRCDPISGHTALYWYRQSLGQGLEFLIYFQGNSAPDKSGLPSDRFSAERTGGSVSTLTIQRTQQEDSAVYLCASSLGQSTNEKLFFGSGTQLSVL.

The rearrangement uses TRBV7-8 and TRBJ2-7; tentative D call: TRBD2 (5 bases). Germline CDR1 and CDR2: SGHVS and FQNEAQ. The CDR3 is made up of 15 amino acids. The ends were cut back, 1 base at V and 6 bases at J, with 16 bases in the middle. The DNA for the CDR3 is TGTGCCAGCAGCTTAGTAGGACTTGCACGTGTCGAGCAGTACTTC. Encoded protein: CASSLVGLARVEQYF. Together with reference TRBV7-8 and TRBJ2-7, the CDR3 gives the full variable domain: GAGVSQSPRYKVAKRGQDVALRCDPISGHVSLFWYQQALGQGPEFLTYFQNEAQLDKSGLPSDRFFAERPEGSVSTLKIQRTQQEDSAVYLCASSLVGLARVEQYFGPGTRLTVT.

The chain links TRBV20-1 to TRBJ1-1; D unclear. Looked up from germline, CDR1 is DFQATT and CDR2 is SNEGSKA (reference sequence). CDR3 length: 11 amino acids. Trimming left V 6 bases short and J 11 bases short, with 16 bases between. CDR3 bases: TGCAGTGCCCCGAACAGCGGGGTGGCTTTCTTT. The encoded protein is CSAPNSGVAFF.

The rearrangement links TRBV28 to TRBJ2-3, with 7 positions matching TRBD2. The CDR3 totals 15 residues. Germline V CDR1 and CDR2: MDHEN, SYDVKM. V lost 5 bases, J lost 1 base, and 6 bases stayed unmatched. CDR3 protein: CASSQRGRRTDTQYF. The CDR3 DNA reads TGTGCCAGCAGTCAGCGGGGACGGCGCACAGATACGCAGTATTTT. Full variable domain (missing parts from reference TRBV28 and TRBJ2-3): DVKVTQSSRYLVKRTGEKVFLECVQDMDHENMFWYRQDPGLGLRLIYFSYDVKMKEKGDIPEGYSVSREKKERFSLILESASTNQTSMYLCASSQRGRRTDTQYFGPGTRLTVL.

This chain uses TRBV30 with TRBJ1-5, with 9 bases identical to TRBD1. The V and J ends lost 2 bases and 4 bases, in that order; junction bases with no gene match: 12. Germline values: CDR1 GTSNPN, CDR2 SVGIG (reference sequence). This CDR3 region has 17 residues. This CDR3 reads CAWSTGEQGAANQPQHF. For the CDR3, the DNA is TGTGCCTGGAGTACGGGGGAACAGGGGGCGGCTAATCAGCCCCAGCATTTT.

The J gene is TRBJ2-2, the V gene TRBV30; the D gene is possibly TRBD1 (6 bases). CDR3 length equals 11 residues. Trimming took off 5 bases at V and 7 bases at J, with 8 bases between the two ends. In germline, CDR1 is GTSNPN, CDR2 SVGIG (reference sequence). CDR3 nucleotide sequence: TGTGCCTGGGCAGGGGTCGGGGAGCTGTTTTTT. It specifies CAWAGVGELFF.

The rearrangement joins TRBV7-9 to TRBJ2-7, with 9 bases identical to TRBD2. Trimming at V came to 5 bases and at J to 5 bases, leaving 4 bases not matched to a gene. Germline CDR1 SEHNR, CDR2 FQNEAQ (reference sequence). The CDR3 has 13 residues. The CDR3 DNA reads as TGTGCCAGCAGCAAAGTAGCGGGAGACGAGCAGTACTTC. Its translation: CASSKVAGDEQYF.

This clone turned up a few times. V gene TRBV10-3 combines with J gene TRBJ1-3, with 8 positions matching TRBD1. The CDR3 is 16 amino acids. Germline trimming cut 2 bases from V and 3 bases from J; bases unmatched to any gene: 6. Per germline, CDR1 ENHRY and CDR2 SYGVKD. Here the CDR3 reads CAISEARQGLGNTIYF. CDR3 sequence (DNA): TGTGCCATCAGTGAGGCTAGACAGGGGCTTGGAAACACCATATATTTT.

V gene TRBV6-1 combines with J gene TRBJ2-7; tentatively, D is TRBD2 (6 bases). Trimming took 7 bases from V and 7 from J, leaving 20 bases between them. Germline V gene data show CDR1 as MNHNS and CDR2 as SASEGT. The CDR3 runs 14 residues. CDR3 region: CASTWTTEGREQYF. In DNA, the CDR3 is TGTGCCAGCACTTGGACTACCGAAGGGAGGGAGCAGTACTTC.

The chain links TRBV7-8 to TRBJ1-5; 7 bases align to TRBD1. This CDR3 region has 15 residues. J gave up 7 bases and V 2 bases, and 8 bases lay outside the gene matches. Per the germline V gene, CDR1 is SGHVS and CDR2 is FQNEAQ. In DNA, the CDR3 is TGTGCCAGCAGCTTACGACGACAGGGAGGACAGCCCCAGCATTTT. Encoded protein: CASSLRRQGGQPQHF.

This clone was seen only once. The V gene is TRBV4-1, the J gene TRBJ1-2, with D uncertain. The CDR3 consists of 16 residues. The germline gives CDR1 MGHRA, CDR2 YSYEKL. V lost 4 bases to trimming and J lost 5 bases, with 20 bases between them. The CDR3 DNA follows: TGCGCCAGCAGCCCGTTCTTCGAACAGTCACCTTATGGCTACACCTTC. Translating it yields CASSPFFEQSPYGYTF.

Only one count was recorded for this clone. A much more abundant neighbour one base away suggests this may be a read error. V and J are TRBV13 and TRBJ1-1; tentatively, D is TRBD1 (5 bases). The V end lost 4 bases, the J end lost 4 bases, and 7 bases lay between the germline ends. CDR3 length: 12 residues. Germline CDR1 is PRHDT and CDR2 is FYEKMQ (reference sequence). The CDR3 DNA reads TGTGCCAGCAGCTGGCAGGGCACTGAAGCTTTCTTT. It codes for CASSWQGTEAFF.

This chain links TRBV5-4 with TRBJ2-7; perhaps TRBD1 as D (5 bases). V was cut by 0 bases and J by 3 bases, with 10 bases left in between. This CDR3 has 14 amino acids. Germline values: CDR1 SGHNT, CDR2 YYREEE (reference sequence). The CDR3 nucleotides read TGTGCCAGCAGCTTGGGTCAGGGTCGCTACGAGCAGTACTTC. Protein: CASSLGQGRYEQYF.

The rearrangement uses TRBV4-1 and TRBJ1-2; 8 nucleotides match TRBD1. Germline V gene sequence: CDR1 MGHRA, CDR2 YSYEKL. J gave up 8 bases and V 0 bases, and 14 bases lay outside the gene matches. There are 17 residues in the CDR3. The CDR3 loop reads CASSQDVTGGTVGGYTF. Written as DNA, the CDR3 is TGCGCCAGCAGCCAAGATGTAACAGGGGGAACGGTGGGGGGCTACACCTTC.

The CDR3: CASSQGGQPDTQYF. DNA of the CDR3: TGCGCCAGCAGCCAAGGAGGACAGCCAGATACGCAGTATTTT. This chain connects TRBV4-1 to TRBJ2-3, with D tentatively TRBD1 (6 bases). The germline V gene encodes CDR1 MGHRA and CDR2 YSYEKL. The CDR3 loop spans 14 amino acids. V lost 1 base and J lost 4, with 9 bases in between.

The chain employs TRBV7-8 and TRBJ1-3; D uncertain. The CDR3 contains 15 residues. V lost 4 bases to trimming and J lost 0 bases, with 10 bases between them. Germline V gene data show CDR1 as SGHVS and CDR2 as FQNEAQ. The CDR3: CASSSVGRSGNTIYF. The CDR3 nucleotides are TGTGCCAGCAGCTCGGTTGGTCGCTCTGGAAACACCATATATTTT.

V usage is TRBV7-9 and J usage is TRBJ1-6; 9 positions match TRBD1. V gave up 1 base and J gave up 13 bases; unmatched junction bases: 8. The CDR3 loop spans 15 amino acids. Germline V lookup: CDR1 SEHNR, CDR2 FQNEAQ (reference sequence). CDR3 DNA: TGTGCCAGCAGCTTAGGGGGACAGGGAGCTGTGCCCCTCCACTTT. Translating it yields CASSLGGQGAVPLHF.

A few counts support this clone. This chain joins TRBV4-1 and TRBJ1-5, with D possibly TRBD1 on 6 matching bases. The CDR3 totals 17 residues. Germline V lookup: CDR1 MGHRA, CDR2 YSYEKL. V lost 0 bases to trimming and J lost 1 base, with 13 bases between them. The CDR3 is CASSQEGGQLSNQPQHF. In DNA form, the CDR3 reads TGCGCCAGCAGCCAAGAGGGGGGGCAGTTAAGCAATCAGCCCCAGCATTTT.

The genes are TRBV28 and TRBJ2-5, with TRBD2 matching 8 bases. Germline V gives CDR1 MDHEN, CDR2 SYDVKM. V lost 5 bases to trimming and J lost 4 bases; unmatched junction nucleotides: 12. This CDR3 comprises 16 residues. The CDR3 sequence: CASSLTLIAGTETQYF. DNA for the CDR3: TGTGCCAGCAGTCTAACTTTAATAGCGGGAACAGAGACCCAGTACTTC.

The chain carries TRBV29-1 and TRBJ2-2; 10 positions match TRBD1. The trim removed 7 bases at V and 6 bases at J, leaving 8 bases unmatched. Germline loops: CDR1 SQVTM, CDR2 ANQGSEA. This CDR3 spans 14 amino acids. This CDR3 reads CSGTGQGGSGELFF. The CDR3, as DNA: TGCAGCGGTACAGGACAGGGGGGATCCGGGGAGCTGTTTTTT.

V is TRBV19 and J is TRBJ2-3, with TRBD1 as a possible D gene (6 bases). There are 14 residues in the CDR3. Germline-derived CDR1 and CDR2 are LNHDA and SQIVND (reference sequence). V was trimmed by 5 bases and J by 4 bases, leaving 13 bases between them. The CDR3 sequence: CASSWGREADTQYF. CDR3 coding DNA: TGTGCCAGTAGTTGGGGGCGCGAAGCAGATACGCAGTATTTT.

This clone has just one count. V gene TRBV7-9 combines with J gene TRBJ2-7, with 9 bases that match TRBD2. Per the germline V gene, CDR1 is SEHNR and CDR2 is FQNEAQ (reference sequence). The CDR3 runs 15 residues. The V and J ends lost 5 bases and 2 bases, in that order; junction bases with no gene match: 7. CDR3 in DNA: TGTGCCAGCAGCCATAGCGGGAGTCGGGCCTACGAGCAGTACTTC. Amino acids: CASSHSGSRAYEQYF.

CDR3 protein: CSTRPGRVTDTQYF. The CDR3 DNA reads TGCAGCACCCGCCCAGGGAGGGTCACAGATACGCAGTATTTT. The genes are TRBV29-1 and TRBJ2-3, with TRBD2 matching 7 bases. Trimming removed 8 bases from V and 2 bases from J; junction bases left unmatched: 10. The CDR3 has 14 residues. Germline assignment: CDR1 SQVTM and CDR2 ANQGSEA.